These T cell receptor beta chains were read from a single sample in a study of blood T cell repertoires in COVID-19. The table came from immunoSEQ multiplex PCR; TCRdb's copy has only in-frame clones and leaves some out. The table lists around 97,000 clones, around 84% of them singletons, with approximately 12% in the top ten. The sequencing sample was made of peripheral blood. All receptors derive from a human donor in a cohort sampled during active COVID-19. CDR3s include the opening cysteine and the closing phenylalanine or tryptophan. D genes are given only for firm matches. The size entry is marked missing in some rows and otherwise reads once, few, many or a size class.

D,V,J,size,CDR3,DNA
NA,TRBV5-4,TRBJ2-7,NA,CASSVQGAEEQYF,TGTGCCAGCAGCGTACAGGGAGCCGAGGAGCAGTACTTC
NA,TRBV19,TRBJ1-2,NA,CASRLSLGRNYGYTF,TGTGCCAGTAGACTTTCTTTGGGCAGGAACTATGGCTACACCTTC
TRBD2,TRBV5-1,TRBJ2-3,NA,CASRVGRGSTDTQYF,TGCGCCAGCAGAGTAGGGCGGGGGAGCACAGATACGCAGTATTTT
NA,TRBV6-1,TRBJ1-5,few,CASSDLEGRGNQPQHF,TGTGCCAGCAGTGATCTTGAGGGCCGAGGCAATCAGCCCCAGCATTTT
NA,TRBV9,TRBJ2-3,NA,CASSVVSGSTDTQYF,TGTGCCAGCAGCGTCGTTTCGGGAAGCACAGATACGCAGTATTTT
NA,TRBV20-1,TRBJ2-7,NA,CSATAVYKQYF,TGCAGTGCCACAGCAGTCTACAAGCAGTACTTC
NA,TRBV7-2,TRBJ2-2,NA,CASSQTGRTVANTGELFF,TGTGCCAGCAGCCAAACTGGCCGGACAGTCGCGAACACCGGGGAGCTGTTTTTT
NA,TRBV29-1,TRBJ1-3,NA,CSVDSGNTIYF,TGCAGCGTTGATAGTGGAAACACCATATATTTT
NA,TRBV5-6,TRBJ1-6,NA,CASSLGQFDNSPLHF,TGTGCCAGCAGCTTAGGACAGTTTGATAATTCACCCCTCCACTTT
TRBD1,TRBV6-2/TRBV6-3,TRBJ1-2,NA,CASSLDRVHGYTF,TGTGCCAGCAGTCTGGACAGGGTCCATGGCTACACCTTC
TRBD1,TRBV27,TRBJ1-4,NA,CASSLDGRGLEKLFF,TGTGCCAGCAGTTTAGACGGCAGGGGGCTTGAAAAACTGTTTTTT
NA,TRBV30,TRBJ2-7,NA,CAWSVQGAVEQYF,TGTGCCTGGAGTGTACAAGGGGCGGTGGAGCAGTACTTC
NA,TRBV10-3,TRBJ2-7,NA,CAISESGQTYEQYF,TGTGCCATCAGTGAGTCCGGACAGACCTACGAGCAGTACTTC
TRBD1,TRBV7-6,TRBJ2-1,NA,CASSSPSQTGGLSYNEQFF,TGTGCCAGCAGCTCGCCTAGTCAAACAGGGGGACTCTCCTACAATGAGCAGTTCTTC
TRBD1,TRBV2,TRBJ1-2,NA,CASRFGTDYGYTF,TGTGCCAGCAGATTTGGGACAGACTATGGCTACACCTTC
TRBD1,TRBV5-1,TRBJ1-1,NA,CASRSSTGGHTEAFF,TGCGCCAGCAGGTCGTCGACAGGGGGGCACACTGAAGCTTTCTTT
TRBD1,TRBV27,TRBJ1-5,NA,CASSRDRGTQPQHF,TGTGCCAGCAGCCGGGACAGGGGAACTCAGCCCCAGCATTTT